This T cell receptor beta chain was recovered during a study of T cell responses to AZD1222 COVID-19 vaccine. Whole-study findings and limits: Repertoires were sampled only after the peak T cell response. Clonal diversity was possibly underestimated, and the donors were mostly white British, with more females. The CD4 TCRs associated with vaccination extended across spike and predominated at 160-218 and 743-854. Seropositive at baseline were only a handful of AZD1222 recipients.

The count of this clone is one. What it binds is unknown. Sequencing used immunoSEQ multiplex PCR; TCRdb keeps in-frame clones, though not all of them. This sample has around 220,000 clones, with about 94% found just once. Sequenced here: peripheral blood, sampled 28 days after the second dose of the MenACWY control vaccine. This TCR was sampled from an adult who received the MenACWY meningococcal vaccine as a control.

The CDR3 region has the DNA TGTGCCAGCAGCCGGGGTAGGGCAGACTACAATGAGCAGTTCTTC. Its protein is CASSRGRADYNEQFF. This chain links TRBV3-1 (or the pseudogene TRBV3-2) with TRBJ2-1, with D unclear. This CDR3 spans 15 amino acids. Deletions cut 4 bases from V and 3 bases from J, with 13 bases between. The germline V gene encodes CDR1 LGHDT and CDR2 YNNKEL (reference sequence).